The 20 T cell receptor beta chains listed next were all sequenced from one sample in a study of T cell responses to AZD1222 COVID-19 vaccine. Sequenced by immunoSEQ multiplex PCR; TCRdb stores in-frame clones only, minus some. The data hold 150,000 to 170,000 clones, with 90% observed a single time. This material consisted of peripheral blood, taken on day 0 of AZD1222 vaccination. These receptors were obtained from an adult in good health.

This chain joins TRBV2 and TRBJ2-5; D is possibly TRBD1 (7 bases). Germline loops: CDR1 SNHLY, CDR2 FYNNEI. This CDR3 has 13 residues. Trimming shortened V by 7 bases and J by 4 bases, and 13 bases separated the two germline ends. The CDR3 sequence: CASNRGAGETQYF. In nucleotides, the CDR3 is TGTGCCAGCAACAGGGGAGCGGGAGAGACCCAGTACTTC. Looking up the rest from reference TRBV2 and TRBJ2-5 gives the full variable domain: EPEVTQTPSHQVTQMGQEVILRCVPISNHLYFYWYRQILGQKVEFLVSFYNNEISEKSEIFDDQFSVERPDGSNFTLKIRSTKLEDSAMYFCASNRGAGETQYFGPGTRLLVL.

The CDR3 DNA sequence: TGTGCCAGTAGTATTGGGTACTGGGGCTACACCTTC. Translated, it gives CASSIGYWGYTF. V and J are TRBV19 and TRBJ1-2, with D unclear. Trimming left V 3 bases short and J 8 bases short, with 10 bases between. CDR3 length: 12 residues. CDR1 and CDR2 (germline): LNHDA, SQIVND (reference sequence).

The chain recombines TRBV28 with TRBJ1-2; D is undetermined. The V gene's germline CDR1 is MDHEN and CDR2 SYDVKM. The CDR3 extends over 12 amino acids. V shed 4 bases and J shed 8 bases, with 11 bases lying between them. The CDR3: CASSSALDGYTF. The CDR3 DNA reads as TGTGCCAGCAGTTCCGCCTTGGACGGCTACACCTTC.

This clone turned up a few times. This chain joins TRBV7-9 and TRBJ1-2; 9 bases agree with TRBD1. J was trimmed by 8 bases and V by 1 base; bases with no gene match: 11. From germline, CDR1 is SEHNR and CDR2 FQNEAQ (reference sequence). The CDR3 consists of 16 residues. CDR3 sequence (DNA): TGTGCCAGCAGCTTAGTTCGGGACAGGGACCAACCAGGCTACACCTTC. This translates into CASSLVRDRDQPGYTF.

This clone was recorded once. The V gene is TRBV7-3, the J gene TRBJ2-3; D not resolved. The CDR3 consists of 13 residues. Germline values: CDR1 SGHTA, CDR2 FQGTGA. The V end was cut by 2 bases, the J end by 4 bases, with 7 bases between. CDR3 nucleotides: TGTGCCAGCAGCTTAGGTTTGCCAGATACGCAGTATTTT. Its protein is CASSLGLPDTQYF.

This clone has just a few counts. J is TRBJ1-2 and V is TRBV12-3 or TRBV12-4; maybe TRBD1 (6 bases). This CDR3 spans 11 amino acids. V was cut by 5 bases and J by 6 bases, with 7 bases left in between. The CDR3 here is CASSPGDGYTF. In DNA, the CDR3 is TGTGCCAGCAGTCCAGGGGATGGCTACACCTTC.

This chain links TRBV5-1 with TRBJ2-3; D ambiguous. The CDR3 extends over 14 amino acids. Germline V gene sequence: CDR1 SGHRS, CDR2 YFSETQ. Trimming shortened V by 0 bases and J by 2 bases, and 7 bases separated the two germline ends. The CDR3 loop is CASSLGQATDTQYF. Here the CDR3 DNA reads TGCGCCAGCAGCTTGGGCCAGGCCACAGATACGCAGTATTTT. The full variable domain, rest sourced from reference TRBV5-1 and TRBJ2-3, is KAGVTQTPRYLIKTRGQQVTLSCSPISGHRSVSWYQQTPGQGLQFLFEYFSETQRNKGNFPGRFSGRQFSNSRSEMNVSTLELGDSALYLCASSLGQATDTQYFGPGTRLTVL.

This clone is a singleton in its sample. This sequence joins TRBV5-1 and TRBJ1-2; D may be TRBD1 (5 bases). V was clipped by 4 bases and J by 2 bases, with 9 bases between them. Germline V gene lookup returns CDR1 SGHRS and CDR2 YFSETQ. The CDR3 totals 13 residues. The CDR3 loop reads CASSPTENYGYTF. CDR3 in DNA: TGCGCCAGCAGCCCGACAGAGAACTATGGCTACACCTTC.

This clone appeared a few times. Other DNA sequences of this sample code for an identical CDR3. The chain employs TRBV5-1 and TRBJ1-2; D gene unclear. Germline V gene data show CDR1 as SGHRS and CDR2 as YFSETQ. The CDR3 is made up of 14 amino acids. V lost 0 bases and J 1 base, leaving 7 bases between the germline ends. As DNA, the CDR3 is TGCGCCAGCAGCTTGGAGTCAGTTAACTATGGCTACACCTTC. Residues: CASSLESVNYGYTF.

Written as DNA, the CDR3 is TGTGCCAGCAGCTTGGCACAGTATGGCTACACCTTC. Its protein is CASSLAQYGYTF. The gene calls are TRBV5-4 and TRBJ1-2, with no clear D. Looked up from germline, CDR1 is SGHNT and CDR2 is YYREEE (reference sequence). V was trimmed by 0 bases and J by 5 bases, leaving 5 bases between them. This CDR3 has 12 residues.

The CDR3 loop is CASSLGLSGAIITDTQYF. The CDR3 DNA is TGCGCCAGCAGCTTGGGCCTCAGCGGAGCGATTATCACAGATACGCAGTATTTT. The chain joins TRBV5-1 to TRBJ2-3; D is possibly TRBD2 (5 bases). Germline CDR1 is SGHRS and CDR2 is YFSETQ. Trimming removed 0 bases at V and 2 bases at J, with 19 bases between. The CDR3 sequence is 18 residues long.

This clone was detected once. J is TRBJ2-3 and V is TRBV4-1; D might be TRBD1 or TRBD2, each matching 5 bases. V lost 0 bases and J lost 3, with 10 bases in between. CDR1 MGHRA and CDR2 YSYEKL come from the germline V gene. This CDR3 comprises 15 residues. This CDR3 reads CASSQDPGRTDTQYF. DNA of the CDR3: TGCGCCAGCAGCCAAGACCCGGGACGAACAGATACGCAGTATTTT.

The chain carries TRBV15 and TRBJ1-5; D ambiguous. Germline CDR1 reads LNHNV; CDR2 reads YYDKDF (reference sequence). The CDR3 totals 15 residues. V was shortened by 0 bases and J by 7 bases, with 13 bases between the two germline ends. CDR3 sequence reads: CATSRDRWGRQPQHF. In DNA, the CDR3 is TGTGCCACCAGCAGAGATCGGTGGGGAAGGCAGCCCCAGCATTTT.

CDR3 residues: CAWSGGTGRNQPQHF. In DNA, the CDR3 is TGTGCCTGGAGTGGAGGGACAGGGAGGAATCAGCCCCAGCATTTT. The chain uses TRBV30 and TRBJ1-5, with 9 bases aligning to TRBD1. In germline, CDR1 is GTSNPN, CDR2 SVGIG (reference sequence). The CDR3 is made up of 15 amino acids. The J segment lost 4 bases and the V segment lost 1 base, leaving 5 bases of the junction unmatched.

The CDR3 nucleotides read TGTGCCAGCAGCCAAGGGGGAGGGGTTCAAGAGACCCAGTACTTC. Its protein product is CASSQGGGVQETQYF. The J gene is TRBJ2-5, the V gene TRBV4-2, with TRBD2 identical over 7 bases. From germline, CDR1 is LGHNA and CDR2 YNFKEQ. This CDR3 contains 15 residues. J gave up 2 bases and V 1 base, and 4 bases lay outside the gene matches.

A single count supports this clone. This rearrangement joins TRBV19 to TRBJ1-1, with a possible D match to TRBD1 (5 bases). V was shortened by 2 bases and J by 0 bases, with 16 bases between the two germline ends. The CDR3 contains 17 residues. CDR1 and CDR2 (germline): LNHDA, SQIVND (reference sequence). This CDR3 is CASSIRRGRTMNTEAFF. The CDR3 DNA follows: TGTGCCAGTAGTATAAGAAGGGGAAGGACAATGAACACTGAAGCTTTCTTT. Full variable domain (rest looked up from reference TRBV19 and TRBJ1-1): DGGITQSPKYLFRKEGQNVTLSCEQNLNHDAMYWYRQDPGQGLRLIYYSQIVNDFQKGDIAEGYSVSREKKESFPLTVTSAQKNPTAFYLCASSIRRGRTMNTEAFFGQGTRLTVV.

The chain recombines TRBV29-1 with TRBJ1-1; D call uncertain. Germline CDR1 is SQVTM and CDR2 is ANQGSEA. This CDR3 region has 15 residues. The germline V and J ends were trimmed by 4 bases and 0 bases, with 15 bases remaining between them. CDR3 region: CSVGAGWAMNTEAFF. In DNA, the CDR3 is TGCAGCGTTGGGGCGGGATGGGCGATGAACACTGAAGCTTTCTTT.

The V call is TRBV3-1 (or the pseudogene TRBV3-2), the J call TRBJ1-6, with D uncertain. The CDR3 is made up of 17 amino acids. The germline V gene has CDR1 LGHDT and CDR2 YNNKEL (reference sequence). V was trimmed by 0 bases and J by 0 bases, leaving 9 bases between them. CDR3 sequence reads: CASSQEASSSYNSPLHF. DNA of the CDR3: TGTGCCAGCAGCCAAGAGGCCTCCAGCTCCTATAATTCACCCCTCCACTTT.

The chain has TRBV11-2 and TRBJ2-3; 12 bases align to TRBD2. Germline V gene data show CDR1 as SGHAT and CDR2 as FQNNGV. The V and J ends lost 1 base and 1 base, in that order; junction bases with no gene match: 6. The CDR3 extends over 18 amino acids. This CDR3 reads CASSLGLAGDGGTDTQYF. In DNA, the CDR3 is TGTGCCAGCAGCTTAGGACTAGCGGGAGATGGGGGCACAGATACGCAGTATTTT.

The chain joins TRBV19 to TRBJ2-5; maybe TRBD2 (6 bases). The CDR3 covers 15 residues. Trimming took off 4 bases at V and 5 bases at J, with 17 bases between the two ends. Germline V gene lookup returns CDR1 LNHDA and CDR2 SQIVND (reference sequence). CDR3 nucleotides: TGTGCCAGTAGTAGGGCTTGGGGGGTGGAGGAGACCCAGTACTTC. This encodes CASSRAWGVEETQYF.